The T cell receptor beta chain under discussion was sequenced for a study of TIL therapy for anti-PD-1-resistant metastatic lung cancer. Documented time point: pre-treatment sample, taken before nivolumab and TIL therapy. The tumor samples were excised metastases, mostly pleural nodules or supraclavicular lymph nodes. Patients then received nivolumab; progressors got lymphodepletion, TIL and IL-2. The libraries were made with immunoSEQ v3. Each library reached some 2 million read pairs, or 5-6 million at deep level. The protocol was immunoSEQ multiplex PCR, while the TCRdb copy is restricted to in-frame clones and leaves out a portion. The data contain about 100,000 clones, about two thirds of them seen just once; the ten biggest clones take up roughly 11%. The CDR3 is 12 amino acids. V was clipped by 5 bases and J by 2 bases, with 5 bases between them. Germline V CDR1 and CDR2: SGHAT, FQNNGV.

The receptor's source is a person aged 25-85 years with non-small cell lung cancer. The V and J genes are TRBV11-2 and TRBJ2-3; D gene uncertain. Sequenced here: tumor tissue, sampled at baseline. The CDR3 nucleotides are TGTGCCAGCAGCCGATCCACAGATACGCAGTATTTT. Amino acid sequence: CASSRSTDTQYF.